This T cell receptor (beta chain) stems from a study of blood T cells in healthy people across ages. The V end lost 7 bases, the J end lost 8 bases, and 11 bases lay between the germline ends. In germline, CDR1 is SEHNR, CDR2 FQNEAQ (reference sequence). The CDR3 has 12 amino acids. PCR was performed a second time for about 7 to 11 cycles using a sample-barcoded 5' primer and a J-beta primer mix. TCRdb re-analysed the 5' RACE reads in MiXCR, keeping a single row per CDR3 protein. This table has more than 650,000 distinct CDR3 sequences, roughly 24% appearing once. These data also featured in a second study, about T cells of mothers and their children.

V is TRBV7-9 and J is TRBJ1-4, with D unresolved. The sample comprised blood. The origin of this receptor is a boy aged 5-17 years in good health. The CDR3 DNA sequence: TGTGCCAGCACCACGGGGAGGGAAAAACTGTTTTTT. As protein: CASTTGREKLFF.